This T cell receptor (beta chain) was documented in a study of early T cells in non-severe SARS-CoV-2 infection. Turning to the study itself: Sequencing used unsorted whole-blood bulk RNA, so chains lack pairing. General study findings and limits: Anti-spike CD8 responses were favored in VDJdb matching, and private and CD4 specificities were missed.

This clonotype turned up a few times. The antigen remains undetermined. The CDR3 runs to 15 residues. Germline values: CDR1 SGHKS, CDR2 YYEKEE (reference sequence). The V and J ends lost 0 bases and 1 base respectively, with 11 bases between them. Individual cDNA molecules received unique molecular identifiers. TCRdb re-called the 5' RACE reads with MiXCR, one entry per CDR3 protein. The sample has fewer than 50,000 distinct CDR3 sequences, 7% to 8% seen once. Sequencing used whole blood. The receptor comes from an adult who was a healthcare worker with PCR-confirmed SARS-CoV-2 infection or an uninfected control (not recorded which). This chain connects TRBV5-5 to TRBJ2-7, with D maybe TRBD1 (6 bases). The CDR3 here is CASSLEGHPSYEQYF. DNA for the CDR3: TGTGCCAGCAGCTTGGAGGGACACCCTTCCTACGAGCAGTACTTC.